One and the same sample provided the 12 T cell receptor beta chains below, sequenced in a study of shared clonotypes between healthy human individuals (TCRdb year 2020). The library was produced with the immunoSEQ multiplex PCR assay. TCRdb limited this immuneACCESS table to in-frame rearrangements with V and J called. A share of clones is missing; checked studies link under half to unresolved V genes, and the rest is unexplained. This sample gives millions of clones in total; roughly 92% of them show up just once. Jointly, the top ten make up roughly 0.14% of the sample. Sequences were obtained from naive CD4+ T cells sorted from blood. The sample's cell subset or site label, decoded: CD45RA+ positively selected. Source of these receptors: a man between 18 and 29 years old in good health.

This clone has a handful of counts. CDR3 sequence (DNA): TGTGCCAGCAGTGAAGGTGTGGCAGGGGCTGGCTACACCTTC. Translated, it gives CASSEGVAGAGYTF. The chain combines TRBV6-1 with TRBJ1-2; D is possibly TRBD1 (6 bases). With 1 base removed from V and 7 bases from J, the gap between germline ends came to 13 bases. This CDR3 spans 14 amino acids. Germline V lookup: CDR1 MNHNS, CDR2 SASEGT.

The CDR3 is CASSSSWETQYF. DNA for the CDR3: TGTGCCAGCAGTTCAAGCTGGGAGACCCAGTACTTC. This chain joins TRBV6-5 and TRBJ2-5, with D unclear. The germline V gene encodes CDR1 MNHEY and CDR2 SVGAGI. The CDR3 is made up of 12 amino acids. V was trimmed by 4 bases and J by 5 bases, leaving 8 bases between them.

The chain joins TRBV29-1 to TRBJ2-7; D uncertain. Germline values: CDR1 SQVTM, CDR2 ANQGSEA. The germline V and J ends were trimmed by 6 bases and 6 bases, with 12 bases remaining between them. CDR3 size: 11 residues. The CDR3 loop is CSVAVGLEQYF. CDR3 DNA sequence: TGCAGCGTAGCCGTGGGCCTCGAGCAGTACTTC.

This chain links TRBV6-1 with TRBJ2-3; the D gene is possibly TRBD1 (6 bases). This CDR3 is 16 amino acids long. Deletions cut 4 bases from V and 9 bases from J, with 23 bases between. Germline V lookup: CDR1 MNHNS, CDR2 SASEGT. The chain's CDR3 is CASSAEWGSGERTQYF. Here the CDR3 DNA reads TGTGCCAGCAGTGCCGAATGGGGGTCAGGGGAACGGACGCAGTATTTT.

The rearrangement joins TRBV18 to TRBJ1-2, with no clear D. With 3 bases removed from V and 5 bases from J, the gap between germline ends came to 16 bases. The CDR3 has 15 residues. Germline CDR1 KGHSH, CDR2 LQKENI. CDR3 sequence (DNA): TGTGCCAGCTCACCCGGTCCTTCGGGAGGTTATGGCTACACCTTC. Translation gives CASSPGPSGGYGYTF.

V usage is TRBV19 and J usage is TRBJ1-4; D is undetermined. Deletions cut 2 bases from V and 3 bases from J, with 10 bases between. Germline CDR1 reads LNHDA; CDR2 reads SQIVND (reference sequence). The CDR3 covers 15 residues. Here the CDR3 reads CASSILAGANEKLFF. In DNA form, the CDR3 reads TGTGCCAGTAGTATATTAGCGGGTGCTAATGAAAAACTGTTTTTT. Full variable domain (outside the CDR3, taken from reference TRBV19 and TRBJ1-4): DGGITQSPKYLFRKEGQNVTLSCEQNLNHDAMYWYRQDPGQGLRLIYYSQIVNDFQKGDIAEGYSVSREKKESFPLTVTSAQKNPTAFYLCASSILAGANEKLFFGSGTQLSVL.

V is TRBV15 and J is TRBJ1-5, with a tentative D call TRBD1 (5 bases). The germline V gene has CDR1 LNHNV and CDR2 YYDKDF (reference sequence). The CDR3 has 15 amino acids. The germline V and J ends were trimmed by 0 bases and 7 bases, with 13 bases remaining between them. The CDR3 sequence: CATSRDEGRSQPQHF. The DNA of the CDR3 is TGTGCCACCAGCAGAGACGAGGGGCGCAGCCAGCCCCAGCATTTT.

This chain joins TRBV5-1 and TRBJ2-2; D might be TRBD2 (6 bases). The V end lost 2 bases, the J end lost 0 bases, and 8 bases lay between the germline ends. Germline values: CDR1 SGHRS, CDR2 YFSETQ. This CDR3 comprises 15 residues. CDR3 in amino acids: CASSFGSTNTGELFF. The CDR3 nucleotides are TGCGCCAGCAGCTTCGGGAGTACGAACACCGGGGAGCTGTTTTTT.

CDR3 protein: CASSLAGGTMNTEAFF. The CDR3, as DNA: TGTGCCAGCAGCTTAGCTGGGGGGACTATGAACACTGAAGCTTTCTTT. The chain combines TRBV11-2 with TRBJ1-1; perhaps TRBD1 as D (5 bases). The V gene's germline CDR1 is SGHAT and CDR2 FQNNGV. V gave up 1 base and J gave up 0 bases, with 12 bases separating them. The CDR3 runs 16 residues.

The CDR3 protein is CASNRFNEKLFF. The CDR3 DNA sequence: TGTGCCAGCAACAGGTTTAATGAAAAACTGTTTTTT. The chain recombines TRBV7-9 with TRBJ1-4, with D possibly being TRBD1 (5 bases). This CDR3 contains 12 residues. Looked up from germline, CDR1 is SEHNR and CDR2 is FQNEAQ (reference sequence). Trimming pared 7 bases from V and 4 bases from J, leaving 7 bases between.

The CDR3 nucleotides are TGTGCCAGCAGTGAAGGGGGCAGGGTCTACGAGCAGTACTTC. Residues: CASSEGGRVYEQYF. The rearrangement uses TRBV2 and TRBJ2-7; D is possibly TRBD1 (5 bases). The V end lost 1 base, the J end lost 3 bases, and 10 bases lay between the germline ends. The CDR3 totals 14 residues. Looked up from germline, CDR1 is SNHLY and CDR2 is FYNNEI.

The CDR3 region is CASGSARGYTF. The CDR3 DNA follows: TGTGCCAGCGGAAGCGCGAGGGGCTACACCTTC. The rearrangement joins TRBV6-5 to TRBJ1-2, with D uncertain. V lost 8 bases to trimming and J lost 8 bases, with 12 bases between them. The CDR3 is 11 residues long. Per the germline V gene, CDR1 is MNHEY and CDR2 is SVGAGI.